Following are 26 T cell receptor beta chains from one sample sequenced in a study of blood T cells in healthy people across ages. A second PCR of roughly 7 to 11 cycles used a sample-barcoded 5' primer and a J-beta primer mix. Using its own MiXCR run on the 5' RACE reads, TCRdb lists one record per CDR3 protein. In the table there are fewer than 800,000 distinct CDR3 sequences, approximately 30% of which are singletons. Sequenced: blood. These receptors were obtained from a woman older than 75 in good health.

The J gene is TRBJ2-5, the V gene TRBV20-1, with D unclear. CDR1 and CDR2 (germline): DFQATT, SNEGSKA (reference sequence). V was pared by 4 bases and J by 11 bases, with 23 bases between. This CDR3 contains 14 residues. The CDR3 nucleotides read TGCAGTGCTATTGCCAAGCAAATGGTGAACGGGCAGTACTTC. Its translation is CSAIAKQMVNGQYF.

Regarding this clonotype: One end of the junction is discordant with germline, which a read error may explain. This sequence joins TRBV6-1 and TRBJ2-5; 8 bases line up with TRBD1. The tail of the sequence fits TRBJ2-7 better, so the J call may be wrong. The CDR3 spans 15 residues. Germline values: CDR1 MNHNS, CDR2 SASEGT. This CDR3 is CAGSEWGRGPYEQYF. The DNA of the CDR3 is TGTGCCGGCAGTGAATGGGGCAGGGGGCCGTACGAGCAGTACTTC.

This clonotype was counted many times. The chain joins TRBV6-2 or TRBV6-3 to TRBJ2-1, with TRBD1 identical over 11 bases. There are 18 residues in the CDR3. J was trimmed by 0 bases and V by 3 bases; bases with no gene match: 7. The germline V gene encodes CDR1 MNHEY and CDR2 SVGEGT. The CDR3 bases are TGTGCCAGCAGTTATGGGACAGGGGGAGAAAGCTCCTACAATGAGCAGTTCTTC. It specifies CASSYGTGGESSYNEQFF.

The rearrangement links TRBV20-1 to TRBJ2-5; D is unclear. V dropped 2 bases and J dropped 11 bases, with 24 bases sitting between them. Germline CDR1 DFQATT, CDR2 SNEGSKA (reference sequence). This CDR3 contains 15 residues. The CDR3 region has the DNA TGCAGTGCTAGATTGCGGCTATCCGTCCGCAATGAGCAGTACTTC. Translated, it gives CSARLRLSVRNEQYF.

The chain recombines TRBV3-1 with TRBJ2-3; 8 bases agree with TRBD2. V trimming: 2 bases; J trimming: 11 bases; junction bases outside the gene matches: 12. The CDR3 length is 15 residues. Germline V gene lookup returns CDR1 LGHDT and CDR2 YNNKEL (reference sequence). The CDR3 nucleotides read TGTGCCAGCAGCCAATCTGGAGTAGCGGGAATAAGGCAGTATTTT. Its protein product is CASSQSGVAGIRQYF.

In this sample, this clonotype turned up many times. V usage is TRBV5-1 and J usage is TRBJ2-5; D might be TRBD1 or TRBD2, each matching 5 bases. The CDR3 totals 14 residues. V dropped 5 bases and J dropped 4 bases, with 15 bases sitting between them. The germline gives CDR1 SGHRS, CDR2 YFSETQ. CDR3 in amino acids: CASRGVLSAETQYF. The CDR3 nucleotides read TGCGCCAGCAGGGGGGTCCTCTCGGCAGAGACCCAGTACTTC.

The gene calls are TRBV7-2 and TRBJ2-6; 10 bases map to TRBD1. Germline CDR1 and CDR2: SGHTA and FQGNSA. The CDR3 sequence is 16 residues long. V lost 6 bases to trimming and J lost 4 bases; unmatched junction nucleotides: 6. The CDR3 nucleotides are TGTGCCAGCAGTCCGGGACAGGGGACGGGGGCCAACGTCCTGACTTTC. It encodes CASSPGQGTGANVLTF.

Worth noting for this clonotype: A clone one base away is much larger, so this may be a read error. The rearrangement uses TRBV10-3 and TRBJ1-2; D remains ambiguous. The CDR3 has 10 amino acids. The germline V gene has CDR1 ENHRY and CDR2 SYGVKD. CDR3 amino acids: CAISEGGCTF. The CDR3 coding sequence is TGTGCCATCAGTGAGGGAGGCTGCACCTTC.

This clonotype appeared many times. The chain recombines TRBV7-2 with TRBJ1-5; D remains unclear. Trimming removed 8 bases at V and 7 bases at J, with 18 bases between. The CDR3 is made up of 14 amino acids. The germline V gene encodes CDR1 SGHTA and CDR2 FQGNSA. The DNA of the CDR3 is TGTGCCAGCTCCTTGGGCCCTTCGGGGCAGCCCCAGCATTTT. This encodes CASSLGPSGQPQHF.

This clonotype was detected ten times or more. The chain uses TRBV6-5 and TRBJ2-7, with D perhaps matching TRBD1 or TRBD2 (5 bases each). Germline CDR1 is MNHEY and CDR2 is SVGAGI. V lost 0 bases and J 7 bases, leaving 16 bases between the germline ends. The CDR3 has 15 residues. For the CDR3, the DNA is TGTGCCAGCAGTTACTCAGGGACGGGGATAGGGGAGCAGTACTTC. This gives the protein CASSYSGTGIGEQYF.

This clonotype appeared many times. The chain carries TRBV7-2 and TRBJ1-5; unclear D gene. This CDR3 contains 16 residues. Germline assignment: CDR1 SGHTA and CDR2 FQGNSA. Trimming took off 2 bases at V and 0 bases at J, with 11 bases between the two ends. The CDR3: CASSLSLGSSNQPQHF. CDR3 DNA: TGTGCCAGCAGCTTAAGTTTAGGGAGTAGCAATCAGCCCCAGCATTTT.

V and J are TRBV30 and TRBJ2-5; 7 bases agree with TRBD1. The V segment lost 3 bases and the J segment 2 bases; nucleotides outside the gene matches: 6. Germline lookup yields CDR1 GTSNPN and CDR2 SVGIG (reference sequence). CDR3 length equals 14 residues. The CDR3 DNA sequence: TGTGCCTGGAGCCGGGACAGCTTACAAGAGACCCAGTACTTC. Translation gives CAWSRDSLQETQYF.

This chain connects TRBV7-9 to TRBJ2-5; D is perhaps TRBD2 (5 bases). Trimming removed 5 bases from V and 2 bases from J, with 12 bases in between. Germline values: CDR1 SEHNR, CDR2 FQNEAQ (reference sequence). This CDR3 comprises 14 residues. CDR3 in DNA: TGTGCCAGCAGCCCCGAGGGCCTACAAGAGACCCAGTACTTC. Its translation is CASSPEGLQETQYF.

V is TRBV20-1 and J is TRBJ1-2; D is perhaps TRBD1 (5 bases). The CDR3 is 14 residues long. The V end was cut by 3 bases, the J end by 1 base, with 12 bases between. CDR1 is DFQATT and CDR2 is SNEGSKA in the germline V gene (reference sequence). DNA for the CDR3: TGCAGTGCTAGGGACACCGGGAATAACTATGGCTACACCTTC. As protein: CSARDTGNNYGYTF.

In regard to this clonotype: A single base separates this from a much larger clone, so it may be a read error. The chain joins TRBV28 to TRBJ1-2; TRBD1 agrees at 8 bases. The ends lost 1 base at V and 5 bases at J; junction bases unmatched: 9. Per germline, CDR1 MDHEN and CDR2 SYDVKM. The CDR3 has 16 amino acids. The CDR3 DNA reads TGTGCCAGCAGTTTATCGGACTTTACAGGGGGATATGGCTACACCTTC. It specifies CASSLSDFTGGYGYTF.

In the case of this clonotype: A read error is possible here, since a much larger clone lies one base away. This chain connects TRBV28 to TRBJ2-3; D is ambiguous. The J call is uncertain, as TRBJ1-5 better fits the DNA end. The germline V gene encodes CDR1 MDHEN and CDR2 SYDVKM. CDR3 length equals 16 residues. The CDR3 sequence: CASSTGERRLTDTQHF. In DNA, the CDR3 is TGTGCCAGCAGTACCGGGGAGAGGCGGCTCACAGATACGCAGCATTTT.

This clonotype was counted at least ten times. V gene TRBV12-3 or TRBV12-4 combines with J gene TRBJ2-4; D gene ambiguous. The CDR3 totals 12 residues. The V and J ends lost 3 bases and 9 bases respectively, with 9 bases between them. The CDR3 DNA is TGTGCCAGCAGTTTGAGTCAGAGCATTCAGTACTTC. It yields the protein CASSLSQSIQYF.

This clonotype came up many times. V gene TRBV20-1 combines with J gene TRBJ2-3, with TRBD2 as a possible D gene (6 bases). The germline CDR1 and CDR2 sequences are DFQATT and SNEGSKA (reference sequence). V lost 0 bases and J lost 1, with 11 bases in between. CDR3 size: 15 residues. DNA for the CDR3: TGCAGTGCTAGAGATTCCGGGGGACGCACAGATACGCAGTATTTT. Amino acids: CSARDSGGRTDTQYF.

Details on this clonotype: A much larger clone differs by one base, so this may be a read error. The chain employs TRBV20-1 and TRBJ2-2; 12 nucleotides agree with TRBD2. The CDR3 is 15 amino acids. Germline CDR1 and CDR2: DFQATT and SNEGSKA (reference sequence). In DNA form, the CDR3 reads TGCAGTGCTAGCATGACTAGCGGGGGAACCGGGGAGCGGTTTTTT. It is translated as CSASMTSGGTGERFF.

In its sample, this clonotype was seen once. The J gene is TRBJ2-7, the V gene TRBV7-2; 7 positions agree with TRBD2. The CDR3 is made up of 16 amino acids. Germline loops: CDR1 SGHTA, CDR2 FQGNSA. J gave up 0 bases and V 5 bases, and 10 bases lay outside the gene matches. The CDR3 loop reads CASSPAGRIRSYEQYF. For the CDR3, the DNA is TGTGCCAGCAGCCCAGCGGGACGGATCCGCTCCTACGAGCAGTACTTC.

On this clonotype itself: Germline and junction disagree at one end, which may indicate a read error. The gene calls are TRBV2 and TRBJ2-1; D is uncertain. The germline CDR1 and CDR2 sequences are SNHLY and FYNNEI. The CDR3 extends over 14 amino acids. The CDR3 region has the DNA TGTGCCTCTCGACGAGCGAGCTCCTACAATGAGCAGTTCTTT. Translating gives CASRRASSYNEQFF.

This clonotype was observed at least ten times. The V call is TRBV7-9, the J call TRBJ2-5; D is unresolved. The CDR3 sequence is 12 residues long. The V and J ends lost 2 bases and 5 bases respectively, with 6 bases between them. Germline assignment: CDR1 SEHNR and CDR2 FQNEAQ (reference sequence). The CDR3 here is CASSLIRETQYF. CDR3 nucleotides: TGTGCCAGCAGCTTAATACGGGAGACCCAGTACTTC.

This clonotype was found many times. The chain joins TRBV20-1 to TRBJ2-3; D might be TRBD2 (5 bases). Germline V CDR1 and CDR2: DFQATT, SNEGSKA (reference sequence). Trimming removed 0 bases at V and 2 bases at J, with 18 bases between. There are 17 residues in the CDR3. The CDR3, as DNA: TGCAGTGCTAGAGATAGGCTAGCATGGGGAGTCACAGATACGCAGTATTTT. This gives the protein CSARDRLAWGVTDTQYF.

V usage is TRBV11-3 and J usage is TRBJ2-7; a possible D gene is TRBD1 (7 bases). The length of the CDR3 is 13 residues. Germline CDR1 is SGHNT and CDR2 is YENEEA. V lost 5 bases and J lost 6, with 14 bases in between. As DNA, the CDR3 is TGTGCCAGCAGCCCTCGACAGGGAGGCGAGCAGTACTTC. Translation: CASSPRQGGEQYF.

There are many counts of this clonotype. The chain is built from TRBV10-3 and TRBJ2-7; D is unresolved. The V gene lost 9 bases and the J gene lost 6 bases, with 18 bases spanning the gap. Germline loops: CDR1 ENHRY, CDR2 SYGVKD. The CDR3 extends over 13 amino acids. The CDR3 reads CAIQPEGLGEQYF. CDR3 nucleotides: TGTGCCATTCAACCCGAAGGTCTTGGCGAGCAGTACTTC.

V is TRBV12-3 or TRBV12-4 and J is TRBJ2-3; the D is unclear. Trimming shortened V by 0 bases and J by 4 bases, and 17 bases separated the two germline ends. The CDR3 is made up of 17 amino acids. The CDR3: CASSLAITRKIADTQYF. The DNA for the CDR3 is TGTGCCAGCAGTTTAGCCATAACAAGAAAAATAGCAGATACGCAGTATTTT.